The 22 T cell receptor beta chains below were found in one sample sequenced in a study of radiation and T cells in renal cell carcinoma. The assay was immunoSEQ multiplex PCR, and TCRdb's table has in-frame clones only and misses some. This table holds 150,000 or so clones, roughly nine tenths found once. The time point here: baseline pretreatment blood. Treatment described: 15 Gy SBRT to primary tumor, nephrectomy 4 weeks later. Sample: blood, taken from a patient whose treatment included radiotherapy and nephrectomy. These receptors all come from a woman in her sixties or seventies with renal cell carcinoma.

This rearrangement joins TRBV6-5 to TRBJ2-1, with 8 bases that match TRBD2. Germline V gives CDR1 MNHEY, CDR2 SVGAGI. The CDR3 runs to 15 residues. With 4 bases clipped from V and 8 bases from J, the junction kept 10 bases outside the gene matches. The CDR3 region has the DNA TGTGCCAGCAGTTGGCGGGGGGTCCCCGCGGATGAGCAGTTCTTC. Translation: CASSWRGVPADEQFF.

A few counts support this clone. CDR3 protein: CAWNWARRDYGYTF. CDR3 nucleotide sequence: TGTGCCTGGAACTGGGCCAGGAGGGATTATGGCTACACCTTC. The chain has TRBV30 and TRBJ1-2; D gene unclear. Germline-derived CDR1 and CDR2 are GTSNPN and SVGIG (reference sequence). CDR3 length: 14 amino acids. Trimming removed 4 bases at V and 5 bases at J, with 17 bases between.

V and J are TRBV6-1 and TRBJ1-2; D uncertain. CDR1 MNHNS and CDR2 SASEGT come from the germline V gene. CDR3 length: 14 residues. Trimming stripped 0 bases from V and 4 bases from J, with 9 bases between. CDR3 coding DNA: TGTGCCAGCAGTGAAGCGGGGTCTGGCTATGGCTACACCTTC. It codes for CASSEAGSGYGYTF.

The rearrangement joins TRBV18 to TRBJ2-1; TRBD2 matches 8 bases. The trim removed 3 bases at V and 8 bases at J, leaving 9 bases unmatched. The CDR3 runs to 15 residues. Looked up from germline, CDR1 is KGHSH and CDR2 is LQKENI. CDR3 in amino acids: CASSPTGTSIDEQFF. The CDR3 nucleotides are TGTGCCAGCTCACCTACCGGGACTAGTATTGATGAGCAGTTCTTC. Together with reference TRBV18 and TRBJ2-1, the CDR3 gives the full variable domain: NAGVMQNPRHLVRRRGQEARLRCSPMKGHSHVYWYRQLPEEGLKFMVYLQKENIIDESGMPKERFSAEFPKEGPSILRIQQVVRGDSAAYFCASSPTGTSIDEQFFGPGTRLTVL.

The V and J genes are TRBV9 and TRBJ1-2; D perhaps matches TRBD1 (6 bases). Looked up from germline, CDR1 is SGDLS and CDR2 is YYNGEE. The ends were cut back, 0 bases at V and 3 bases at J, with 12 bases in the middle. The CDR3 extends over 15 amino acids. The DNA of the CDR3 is TGTGCCAGCAGCGTAGACAGGGCGGGGTACTATGGCTACACCTTC. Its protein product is CASSVDRAGYYGYTF. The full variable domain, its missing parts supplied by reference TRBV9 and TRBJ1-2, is DSGVTQTPKHLITATGQRVTLRCSPRSGDLSVYWYQQSLDQGLQFLIQYYNGEERAKGNILERFSAQQFPDLHSELNLSSLELGDSALYFCASSVDRAGYYGYTFGSGTRLTVV.

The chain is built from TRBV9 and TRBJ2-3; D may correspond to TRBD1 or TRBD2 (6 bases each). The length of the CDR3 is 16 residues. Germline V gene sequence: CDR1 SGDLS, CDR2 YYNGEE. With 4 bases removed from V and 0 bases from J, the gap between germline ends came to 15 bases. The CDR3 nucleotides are TGTGCCAGCAGCCTTAGTGGGGGGCTTAGCACAGATACGCAGTATTTT. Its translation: CASSLSGGLSTDTQYF. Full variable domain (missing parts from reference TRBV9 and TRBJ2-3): DSGVTQTPKHLITATGQRVTLRCSPRSGDLSVYWYQQSLDQGLQFLIQYYNGEERAKGNILERFSAQQFPDLHSELNLSSLELGDSALYFCASSLSGGLSTDTQYFGPGTRLTVL.

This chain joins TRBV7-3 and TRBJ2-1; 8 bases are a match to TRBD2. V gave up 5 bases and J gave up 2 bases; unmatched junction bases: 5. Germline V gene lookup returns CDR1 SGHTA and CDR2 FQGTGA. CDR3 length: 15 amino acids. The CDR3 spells CASSTGTSTYNEQFF. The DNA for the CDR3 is TGTGCCAGCAGCACCGGGACTAGTACCTACAATGAGCAGTTCTTC.

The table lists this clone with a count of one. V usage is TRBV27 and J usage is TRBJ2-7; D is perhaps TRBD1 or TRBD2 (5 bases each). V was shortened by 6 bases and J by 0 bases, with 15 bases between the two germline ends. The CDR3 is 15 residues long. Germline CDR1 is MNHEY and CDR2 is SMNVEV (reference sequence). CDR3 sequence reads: CASRKGRVPSYEQYF. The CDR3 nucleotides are TGTGCCAGCAGAAAGGGACGGGTCCCCTCCTACGAGCAGTACTTC.

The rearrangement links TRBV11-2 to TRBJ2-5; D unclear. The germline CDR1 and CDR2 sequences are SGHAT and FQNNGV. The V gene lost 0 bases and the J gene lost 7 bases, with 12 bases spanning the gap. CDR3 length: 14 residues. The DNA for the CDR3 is TGTGCCAGCAGCTTAGAGGATAGCCGCGGGACCCAGTACTTC. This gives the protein CASSLEDSRGTQYF.

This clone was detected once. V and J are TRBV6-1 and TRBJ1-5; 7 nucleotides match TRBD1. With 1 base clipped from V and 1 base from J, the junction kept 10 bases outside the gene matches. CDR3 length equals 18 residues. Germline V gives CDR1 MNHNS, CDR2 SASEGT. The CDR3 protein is CASSEDWRQGGSNQPQHF. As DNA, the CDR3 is TGTGCCAGCAGTGAAGATTGGAGACAGGGCGGGAGCAATCAGCCCCAGCATTTT.

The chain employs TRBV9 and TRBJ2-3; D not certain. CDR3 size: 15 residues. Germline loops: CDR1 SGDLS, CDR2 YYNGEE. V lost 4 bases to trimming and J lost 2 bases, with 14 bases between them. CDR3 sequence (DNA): TGTGCCAGCAGCCCCCTGGTCGGCAACACAGATACGCAGTATTTT. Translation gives CASSPLVGNTDTQYF.

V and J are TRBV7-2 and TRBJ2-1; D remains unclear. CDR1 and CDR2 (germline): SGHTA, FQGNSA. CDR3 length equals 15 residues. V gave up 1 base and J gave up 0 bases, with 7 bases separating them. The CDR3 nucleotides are TGTGCCAGCAGCTTAGTCCGAAGCTCCTACAATGAGCAGTTCTTC. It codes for CASSLVRSSYNEQFF.

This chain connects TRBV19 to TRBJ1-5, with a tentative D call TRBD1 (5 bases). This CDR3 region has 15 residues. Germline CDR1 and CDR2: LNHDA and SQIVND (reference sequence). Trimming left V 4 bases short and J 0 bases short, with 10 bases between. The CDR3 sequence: CASSTWGGSNQPQHF. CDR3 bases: TGTGCCAGTAGTACCTGGGGCGGTAGCAATCAGCCCCAGCATTTT.

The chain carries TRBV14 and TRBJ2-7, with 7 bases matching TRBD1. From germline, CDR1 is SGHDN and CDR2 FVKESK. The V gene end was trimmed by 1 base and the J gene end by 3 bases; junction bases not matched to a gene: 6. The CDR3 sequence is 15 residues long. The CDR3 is CASSQALGQNYEQYF. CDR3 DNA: TGTGCCAGCAGCCAAGCTTTGGGACAGAACTACGAGCAGTACTTC.

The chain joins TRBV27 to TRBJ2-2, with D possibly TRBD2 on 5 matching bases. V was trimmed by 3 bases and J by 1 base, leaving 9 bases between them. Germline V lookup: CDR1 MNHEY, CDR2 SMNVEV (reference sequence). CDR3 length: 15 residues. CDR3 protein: CASSFGRGNTGELFF. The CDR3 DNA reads TGTGCCAGCAGTTTTGGACGGGGGAACACCGGGGAGCTGTTTTTT.

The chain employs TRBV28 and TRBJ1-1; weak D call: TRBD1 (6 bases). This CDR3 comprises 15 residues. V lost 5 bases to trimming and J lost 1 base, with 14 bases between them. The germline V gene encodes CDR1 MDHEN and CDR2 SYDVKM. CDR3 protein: CASSGSGVQNTEAFF. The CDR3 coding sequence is TGTGCCAGCAGTGGGTCAGGGGTTCAGAACACTGAAGCTTTCTTT.

The CDR3 protein is CASSYQGQGLETQYF. The DNA for the CDR3 is TGTGCCAGCAGCTACCAGGGACAGGGGCTCGAGACCCAGTACTTC. This chain connects TRBV7-8 to TRBJ2-5; 10 bases align to TRBD1. In germline, CDR1 is SGHVS, CDR2 FQNEAQ. This CDR3 is built from 15 residues. With 4 bases clipped from V and 5 bases from J, the junction kept 7 bases outside the gene matches.

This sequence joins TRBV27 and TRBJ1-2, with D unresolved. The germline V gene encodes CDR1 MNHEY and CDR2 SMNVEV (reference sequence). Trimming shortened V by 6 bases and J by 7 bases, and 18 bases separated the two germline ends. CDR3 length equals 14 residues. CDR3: CASSPGRLIGGYTF. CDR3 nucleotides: TGTGCCAGCAGCCCGGGAAGGTTAATCGGTGGCTACACCTTC.

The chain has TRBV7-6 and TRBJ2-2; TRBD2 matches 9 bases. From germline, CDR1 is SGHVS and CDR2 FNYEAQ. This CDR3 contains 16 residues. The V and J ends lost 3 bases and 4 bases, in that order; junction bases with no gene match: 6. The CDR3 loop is CASSFVRGGVTGELFF. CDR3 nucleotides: TGTGCCAGCAGCTTCGTGCGGGGGGGTGTCACCGGGGAGCTGTTTTTT. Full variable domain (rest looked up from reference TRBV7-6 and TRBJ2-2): GAGVSQSPRYKVTKRGQDVALRCDPISGHVSLYWYRQALGQGPEFLTYFNYEAQQDKSGLPNDRFSAERPEGSISTLTIQRTEQRDSAMYRCASSFVRGGVTGELFFGEGSRLTVL.

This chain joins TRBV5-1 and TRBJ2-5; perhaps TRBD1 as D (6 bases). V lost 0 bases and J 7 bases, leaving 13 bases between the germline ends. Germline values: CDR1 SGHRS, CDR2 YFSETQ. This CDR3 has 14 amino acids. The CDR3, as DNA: TGCGCCAGCAGCTTGGAGGACAGAACAAGGACCCAGTACTTC. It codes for CASSLEDRTRTQYF. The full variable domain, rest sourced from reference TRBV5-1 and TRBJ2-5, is KAGVTQTPRYLIKTRGQQVTLSCSPISGHRSVSWYQQTPGQGLQFLFEYFSETQRNKGNFPGRFSGRQFSNSRSEMNVSTLELGDSALYLCASSLEDRTRTQYFGPGTRLLVL.

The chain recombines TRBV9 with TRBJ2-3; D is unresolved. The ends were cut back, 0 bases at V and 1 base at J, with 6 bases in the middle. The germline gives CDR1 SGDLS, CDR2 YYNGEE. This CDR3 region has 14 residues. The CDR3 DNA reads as TGTGCCAGCAGCGTAGTGGGTGGCACAGATACGCAGTATTTT. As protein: CASSVVGGTDTQYF.

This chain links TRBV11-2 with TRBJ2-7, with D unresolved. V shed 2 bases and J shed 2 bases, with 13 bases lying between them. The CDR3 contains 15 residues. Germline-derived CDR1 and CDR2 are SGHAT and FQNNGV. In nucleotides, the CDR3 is TGTGCCAGCAGCTTAAGGATTACGCAGCCCTACGAGCAGTACTTC. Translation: CASSLRITQPYEQYF.